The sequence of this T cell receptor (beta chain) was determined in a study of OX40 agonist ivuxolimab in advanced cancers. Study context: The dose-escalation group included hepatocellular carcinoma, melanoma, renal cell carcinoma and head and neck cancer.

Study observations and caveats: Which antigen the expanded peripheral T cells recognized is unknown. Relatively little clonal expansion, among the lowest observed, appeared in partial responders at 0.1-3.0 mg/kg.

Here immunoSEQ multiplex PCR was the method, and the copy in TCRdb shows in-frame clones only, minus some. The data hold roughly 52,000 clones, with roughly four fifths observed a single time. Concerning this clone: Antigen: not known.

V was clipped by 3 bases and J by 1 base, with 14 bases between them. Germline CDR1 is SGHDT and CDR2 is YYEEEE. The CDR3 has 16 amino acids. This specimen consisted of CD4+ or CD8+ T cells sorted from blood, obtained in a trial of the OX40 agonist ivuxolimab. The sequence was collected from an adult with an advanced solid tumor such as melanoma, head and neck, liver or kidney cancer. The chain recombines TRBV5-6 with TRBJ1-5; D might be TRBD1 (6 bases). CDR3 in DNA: TGTGCCAGCAGCTCGGCAACAGGGAAAAGCAATCAGCCCCAGCATTTT. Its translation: CASSSATGKSNQPQHF.